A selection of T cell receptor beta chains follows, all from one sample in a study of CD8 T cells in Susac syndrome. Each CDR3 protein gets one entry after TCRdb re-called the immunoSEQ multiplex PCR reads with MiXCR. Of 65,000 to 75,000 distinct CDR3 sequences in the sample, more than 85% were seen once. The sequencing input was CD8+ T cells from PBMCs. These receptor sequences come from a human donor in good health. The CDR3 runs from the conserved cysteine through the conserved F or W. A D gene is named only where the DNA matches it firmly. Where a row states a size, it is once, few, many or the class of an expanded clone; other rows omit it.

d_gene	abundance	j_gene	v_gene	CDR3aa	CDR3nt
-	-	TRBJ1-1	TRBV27	CASSLLTGRPEAFF	TGTGCCAGCAGTTTATTAACAGGGCGGCCTGAAGCTTTCTTT
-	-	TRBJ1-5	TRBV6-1	CASSEYQNQPQHF	TGTGCCAGCAGTGAATACCAGAATCAGCCCCAGCATTTT
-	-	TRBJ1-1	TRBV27	CASSPSGPWTEAFF	TGTGCCAGCAGTCCGTCGGGACCATGGACTGAAGCTTTCTTT
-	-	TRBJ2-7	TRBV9	CASSVGQSSYEQYF	TGTGCCAGCAGCGTCGGTCAGAGCTCCTACGAGCAGTACTTC
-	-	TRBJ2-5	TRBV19	CASSIAGRPQETQYF	TGTGCCAGTAGTATAGCTGGACGGCCACAAGAGACCCAGTACTTC
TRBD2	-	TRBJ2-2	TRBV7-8	CASSLGSAGAGGPGGELFF	TGTGCCAGCAGCTTAGGGTCTGCGGGAGCGGGGGGGCCTGGCGGGGAGCTGTTTTTT
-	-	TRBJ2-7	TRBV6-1	CASSHQANEQYF	TGTGCCAGCAGTCACCAAGCAAACGAGCAGTACTTC
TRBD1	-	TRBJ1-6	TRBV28	CASGPTGTGFSPLHF	TGTGCCAGCGGACCCACCGGGACAGGGTTTTCACCCCTCCACTTT
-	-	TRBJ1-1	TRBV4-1	CASTELDSGSTEAFF	TGCGCCAGCACCGAGCTAGACTCAGGCAGCACTGAAGCTTTCTTT
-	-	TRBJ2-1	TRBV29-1	CSVEHRAPYNEQFF	TGCAGCGTTGAACACCGAGCTCCCTACAATGAGCAGTTCTTC
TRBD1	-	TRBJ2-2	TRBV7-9	CASSASSDRGLSGELFF	TGTGCCAGCAGCGCGTCGTCCGACAGGGGGCTTAGCGGGGAGCTGTTTTTT
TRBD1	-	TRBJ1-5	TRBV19	CASLGQGNQPQHF	TGTGCCAGCTTAGGACAGGGCAATCAGCCCCAGCATTTT
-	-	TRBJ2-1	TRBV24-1	CATSDPGAYNEQFF	TGTGCCACCAGTGATCCCGGGGCCTACAATGAGCAGTTCTTC
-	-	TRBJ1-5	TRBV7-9	CASNDGNQPQHF	TGTGCCAGCAACGATGGCAATCAGCCCCAGCATTTT
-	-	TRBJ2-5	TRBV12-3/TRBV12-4	CASSLRGGQETQYF	TGTGCCAGCAGTTTGCGGGGAGGTCAAGAGACCCAGTACTTC
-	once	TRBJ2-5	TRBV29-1	CSVDLGTPWETQYF	TGCAGCGTTGACCTTGGCACTCCCTGGGAGACCCAGTACTTC
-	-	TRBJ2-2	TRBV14	CASRGVSPNTGELFF	TGTGCCAGCAGAGGAGTATCCCCGAACACCGGGGAGCTGTTTTTT
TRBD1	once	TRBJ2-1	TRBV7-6	CASSPGQGGGNEQFF	TGTGCCAGCAGCCCGGGACAGGGGGGTGGCAATGAGCAGTTCTTC